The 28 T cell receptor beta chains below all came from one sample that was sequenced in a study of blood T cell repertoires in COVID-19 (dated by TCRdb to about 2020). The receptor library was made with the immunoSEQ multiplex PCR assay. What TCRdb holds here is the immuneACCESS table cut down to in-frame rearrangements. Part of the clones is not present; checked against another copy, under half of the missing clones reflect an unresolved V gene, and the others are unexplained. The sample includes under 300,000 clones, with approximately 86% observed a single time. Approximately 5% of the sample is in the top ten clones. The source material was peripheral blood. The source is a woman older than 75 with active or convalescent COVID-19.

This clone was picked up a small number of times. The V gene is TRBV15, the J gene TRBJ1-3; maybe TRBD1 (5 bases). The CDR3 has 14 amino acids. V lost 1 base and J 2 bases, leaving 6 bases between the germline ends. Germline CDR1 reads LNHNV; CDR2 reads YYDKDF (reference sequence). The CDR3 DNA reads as TGTGCCACCAGCAGAGCAGGGACTGGAAACACCATATATTTT. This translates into CATSRAGTGNTIYF. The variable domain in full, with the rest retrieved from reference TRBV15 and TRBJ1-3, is DAMVIQNPRYQVTQFGKPVTLSCSQTLNHNVMYWYQQKSSQAPKLLFHYYDKDFNNEADTPDNFQSRRPNTSFCFLDIRSPGLGDTAMYLCATSRAGTGNTIYFGEGSWLTVV.

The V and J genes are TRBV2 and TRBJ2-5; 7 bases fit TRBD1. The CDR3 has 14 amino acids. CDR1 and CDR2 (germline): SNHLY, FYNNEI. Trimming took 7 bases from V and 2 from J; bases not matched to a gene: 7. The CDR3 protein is CASKDRRNQETQYF. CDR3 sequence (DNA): TGTGCCAGCAAGGACAGGAGAAATCAAGAGACCCAGTACTTC.

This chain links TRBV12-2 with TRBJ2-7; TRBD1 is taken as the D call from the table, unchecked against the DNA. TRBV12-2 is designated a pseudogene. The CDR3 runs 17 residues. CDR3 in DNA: TGTGCAAGTCGCCCAATATCCAGGGGGCGAGTCTCCTACGAGCAGTACTTC. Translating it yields CASRPISRGRVSYEQYF.

This chain's CDR3 is CATSDLRDSSYNEQFF. The DNA of the CDR3 is TGTGCCACCAGTGATTTGCGAGACAGCTCCTACAATGAGCAGTTCTTC. The V gene is TRBV24-1, the J gene TRBJ2-1; perhaps TRBD1 as D (5 bases). Deletions cut 0 bases from V and 0 bases from J, with 8 bases between. This CDR3 contains 16 residues. Germline V gene data show CDR1 as KGHDR and CDR2 as SFDVKD.

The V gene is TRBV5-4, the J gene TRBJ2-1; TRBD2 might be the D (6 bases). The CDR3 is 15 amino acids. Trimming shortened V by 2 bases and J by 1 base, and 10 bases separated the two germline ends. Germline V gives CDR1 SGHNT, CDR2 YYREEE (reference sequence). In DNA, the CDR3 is TGTGCCAGCAGCTTCGGGACTCATTCCTACAATGAGCAGTTCTTC. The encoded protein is CASSFGTHSYNEQFF.

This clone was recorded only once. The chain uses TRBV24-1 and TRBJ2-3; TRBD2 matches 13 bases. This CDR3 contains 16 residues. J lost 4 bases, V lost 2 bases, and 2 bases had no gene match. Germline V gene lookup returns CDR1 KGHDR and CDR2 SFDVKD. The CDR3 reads CATSDWTSGSADTQYF. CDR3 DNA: TGTGCCACCAGTGATTGGACTAGCGGGAGCGCAGATACGCAGTATTTT.

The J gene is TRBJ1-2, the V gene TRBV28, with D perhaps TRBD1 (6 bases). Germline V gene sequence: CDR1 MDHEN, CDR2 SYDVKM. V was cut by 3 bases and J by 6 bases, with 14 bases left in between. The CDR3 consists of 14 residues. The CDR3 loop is CASSLGGGHNGYTF. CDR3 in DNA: TGTGCCAGCAGTTTGGGTGGGGGACACAATGGCTACACCTTC.

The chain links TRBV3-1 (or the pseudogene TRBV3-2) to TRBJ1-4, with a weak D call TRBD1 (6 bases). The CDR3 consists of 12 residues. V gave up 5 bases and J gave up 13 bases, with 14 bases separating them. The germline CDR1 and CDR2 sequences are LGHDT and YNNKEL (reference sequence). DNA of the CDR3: TGTGCCAGCAGCAAAGGCGGGGGCGGACTGTTTTTT. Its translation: CASSKGGGGLFF.

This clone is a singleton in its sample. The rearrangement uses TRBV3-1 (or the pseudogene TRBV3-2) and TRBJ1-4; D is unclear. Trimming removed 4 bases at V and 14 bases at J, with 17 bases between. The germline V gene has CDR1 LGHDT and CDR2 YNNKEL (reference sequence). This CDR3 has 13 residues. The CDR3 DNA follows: TGTGCCAGCAGCCGCACCCGGGAGCTACACCTGTTTTTT. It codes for CASSRTRELHLFF.

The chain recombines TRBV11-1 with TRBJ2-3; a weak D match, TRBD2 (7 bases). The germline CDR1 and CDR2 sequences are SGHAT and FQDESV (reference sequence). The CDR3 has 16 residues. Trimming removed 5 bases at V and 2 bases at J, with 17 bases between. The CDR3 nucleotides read TGTGCCAGCAGCCCTAGTGGGGGGGCCCCCACAGATACGCAGTATTTT. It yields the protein CASSPSGGAPTDTQYF.

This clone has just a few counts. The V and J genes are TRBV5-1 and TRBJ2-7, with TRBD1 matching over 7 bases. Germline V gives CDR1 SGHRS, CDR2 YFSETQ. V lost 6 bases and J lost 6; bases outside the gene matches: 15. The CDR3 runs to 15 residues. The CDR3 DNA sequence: TGCGCCAGCACCCCCTTCGGGAACAGGGGCTCCGAGCAGTACTTC. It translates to CASTPFGNRGSEQYF.

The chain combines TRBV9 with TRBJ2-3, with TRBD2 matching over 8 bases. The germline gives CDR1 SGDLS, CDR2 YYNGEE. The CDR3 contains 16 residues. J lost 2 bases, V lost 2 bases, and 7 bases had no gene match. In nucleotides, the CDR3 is TGTGCCAGCAGCGTCCTTAGCGGGGTCAACACAGATACGCAGTATTTT. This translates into CASSVLSGVNTDTQYF.

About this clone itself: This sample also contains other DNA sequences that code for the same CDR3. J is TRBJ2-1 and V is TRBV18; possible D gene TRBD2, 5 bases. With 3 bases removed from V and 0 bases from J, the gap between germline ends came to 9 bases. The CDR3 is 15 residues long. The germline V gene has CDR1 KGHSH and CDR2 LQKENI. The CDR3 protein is CASSPGRSSYNEQFF. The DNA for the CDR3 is TGTGCCAGCTCACCGGGGAGAAGCTCCTACAATGAGCAGTTCTTC.

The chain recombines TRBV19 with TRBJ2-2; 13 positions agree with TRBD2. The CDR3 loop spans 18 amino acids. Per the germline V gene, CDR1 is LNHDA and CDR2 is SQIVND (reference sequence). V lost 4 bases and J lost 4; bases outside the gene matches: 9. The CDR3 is CASSRELAGGPGTGELFF. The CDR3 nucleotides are TGTGCCAGTAGTAGAGAACTAGCGGGGGGGCCGGGCACCGGGGAGCTGTTTTTT.

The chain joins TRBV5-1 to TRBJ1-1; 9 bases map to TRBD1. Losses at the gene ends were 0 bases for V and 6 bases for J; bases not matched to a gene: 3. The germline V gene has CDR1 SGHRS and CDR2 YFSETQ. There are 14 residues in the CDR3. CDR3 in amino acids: CASSLGQGDSEAFF. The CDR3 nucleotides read TGCGCCAGCAGCTTGGGACAGGGGGACTCTGAAGCTTTCTTT. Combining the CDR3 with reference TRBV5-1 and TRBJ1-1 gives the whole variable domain KAGVTQTPRYLIKTRGQQVTLSCSPISGHRSVSWYQQTPGQGLQFLFEYFSETQRNKGNFPGRFSGRQFSNSRSEMNVSTLELGDSALYLCASSLGQGDSEAFFGQGTRLTVV.

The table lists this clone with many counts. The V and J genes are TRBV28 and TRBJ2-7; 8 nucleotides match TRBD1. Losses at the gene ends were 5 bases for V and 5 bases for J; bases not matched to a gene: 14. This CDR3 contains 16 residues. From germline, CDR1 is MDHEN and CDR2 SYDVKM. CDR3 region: CASSPLGQGFGDEQYF. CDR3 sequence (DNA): TGTGCCAGCAGTCCGTTAGGACAGGGCTTCGGGGACGAGCAGTACTTC. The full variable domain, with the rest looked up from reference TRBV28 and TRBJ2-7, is DVKVTQSSRYLVKRTGEKVFLECVQDMDHENMFWYRQDPGLGLRLIYFSYDVKMKEKGDIPEGYSVSREKKERFSLILESASTNQTSMYLCASSPLGQGFGDEQYFGPGTRLTVT.

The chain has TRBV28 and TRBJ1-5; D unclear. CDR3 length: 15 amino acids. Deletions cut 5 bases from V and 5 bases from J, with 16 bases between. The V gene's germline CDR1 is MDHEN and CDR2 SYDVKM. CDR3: CASSQPSRGDQPQHF. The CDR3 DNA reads TGTGCCAGCAGTCAACCGAGCCGGGGAGATCAGCCCCAGCATTTT.

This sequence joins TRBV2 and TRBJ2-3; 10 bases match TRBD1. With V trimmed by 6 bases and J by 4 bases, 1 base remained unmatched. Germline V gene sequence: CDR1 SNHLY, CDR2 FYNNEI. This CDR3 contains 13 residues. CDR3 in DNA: TGTGCCAGCAGGGGGACAGGGGCAGATACGCAGTATTTT. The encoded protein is CASRGTGADTQYF.

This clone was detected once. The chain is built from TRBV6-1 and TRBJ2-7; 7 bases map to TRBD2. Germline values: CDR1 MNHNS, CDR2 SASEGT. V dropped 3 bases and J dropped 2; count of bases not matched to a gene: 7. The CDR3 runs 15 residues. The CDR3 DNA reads TGTGCCAGCAGTGAGGGTCGGGGGGTGGCCTACGAGCAGTACTTC. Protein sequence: CASSEGRGVAYEQYF.

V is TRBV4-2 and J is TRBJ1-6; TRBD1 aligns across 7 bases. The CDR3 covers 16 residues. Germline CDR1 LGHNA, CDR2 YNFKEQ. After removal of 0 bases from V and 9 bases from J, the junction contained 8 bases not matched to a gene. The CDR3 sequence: CASSQEGRQGGSPLHF. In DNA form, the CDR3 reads TGTGCCAGCAGCCAAGAAGGGCGACAGGGTGGTTCACCCCTCCACTTT.

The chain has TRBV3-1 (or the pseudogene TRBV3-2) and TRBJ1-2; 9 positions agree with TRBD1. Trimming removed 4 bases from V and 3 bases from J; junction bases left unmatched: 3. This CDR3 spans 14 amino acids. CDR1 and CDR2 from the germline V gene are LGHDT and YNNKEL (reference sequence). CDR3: CASSPWDRDYGYTF. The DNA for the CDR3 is TGTGCCAGCAGCCCGTGGGACAGGGACTATGGCTACACCTTC.

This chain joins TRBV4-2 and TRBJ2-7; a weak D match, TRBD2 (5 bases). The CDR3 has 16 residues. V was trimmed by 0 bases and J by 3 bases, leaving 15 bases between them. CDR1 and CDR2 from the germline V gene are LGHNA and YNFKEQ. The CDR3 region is CASSQEKSGGLYEQYF. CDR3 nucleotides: TGTGCCAGCAGCCAAGAGAAAAGCGGAGGCCTCTACGAGCAGTACTTC.

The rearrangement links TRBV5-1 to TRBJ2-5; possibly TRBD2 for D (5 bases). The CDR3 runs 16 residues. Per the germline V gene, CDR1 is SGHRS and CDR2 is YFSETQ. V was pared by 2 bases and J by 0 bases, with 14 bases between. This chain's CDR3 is CASSFSTGNYQETQYF. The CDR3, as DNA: TGCGCCAGCAGCTTCTCCACCGGGAATTACCAAGAGACCCAGTACTTC.

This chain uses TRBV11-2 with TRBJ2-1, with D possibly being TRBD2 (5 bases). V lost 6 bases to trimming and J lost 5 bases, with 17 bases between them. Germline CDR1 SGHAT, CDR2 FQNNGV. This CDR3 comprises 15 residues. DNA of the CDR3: TGTGCCAGCAGTGTAATGACGGACTCGAACAATGAGCAGTTCTTC. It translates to CASSVMTDSNNEQFF.

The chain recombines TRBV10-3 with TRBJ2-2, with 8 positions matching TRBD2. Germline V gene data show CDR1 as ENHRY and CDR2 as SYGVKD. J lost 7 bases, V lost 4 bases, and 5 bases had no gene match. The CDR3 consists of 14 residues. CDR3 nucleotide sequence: TGTGCCATCAGTGCGGGGGGGCTGGTCGGGGAGCTGTTTTTT. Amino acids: CAISAGGLVGELFF.

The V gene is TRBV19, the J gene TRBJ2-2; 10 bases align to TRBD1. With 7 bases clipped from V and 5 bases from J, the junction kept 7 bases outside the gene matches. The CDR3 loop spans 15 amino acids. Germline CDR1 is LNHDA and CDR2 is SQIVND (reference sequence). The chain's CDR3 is CASITGTGVTGELFF. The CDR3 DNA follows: TGTGCCAGTATTACCGGGACAGGGGTTACCGGGGAGCTGTTTTTT.

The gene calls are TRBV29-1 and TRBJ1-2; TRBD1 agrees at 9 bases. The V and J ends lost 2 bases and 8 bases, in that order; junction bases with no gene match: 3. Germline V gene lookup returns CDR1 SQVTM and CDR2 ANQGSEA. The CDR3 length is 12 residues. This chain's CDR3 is CSVETGGFGYTF. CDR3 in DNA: TGCAGCGTTGAAACAGGGGGCTTCGGCTACACCTTC.

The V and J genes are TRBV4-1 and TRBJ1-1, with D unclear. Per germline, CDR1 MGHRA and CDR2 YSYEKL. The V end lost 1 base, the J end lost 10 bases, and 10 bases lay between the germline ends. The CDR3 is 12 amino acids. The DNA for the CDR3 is TGCGCCAGCAGCCAAGTGGGGAGCGGAGCTTTCTTT. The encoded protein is CASSQVGSGAFF.